This TCR beta chain was profiled in a study of T-cell memory formation after mild COVID-19. As for the study in general: TCR clusters mostly belonged to single donors. General study points: CD4+ contracting clones were mainly CM and EM; CD8+ ones, EMRA. Day 15 to 85 contracting clones showed balanced CD4/CD8; later expanders leaned CD4+.

This clonotype came up many times. Its cognate antigen is unknown. Trimming took off 5 bases at V and 4 bases at J, with 20 bases between the two ends. This CDR3 contains 16 residues. Germline CDR1 SEHNR, CDR2 FQNEAQ (reference sequence). One entry per CDR3 protein results from TCRdb running MiXCR on the 5' RACE reads. The sample contains roughly 500,000 distinct CDR3 sequences, roughly 22% of which appear only once. This receptor was taken from an adult woman who had mild COVID-19 (a few samples of this study predate the infection). Cell type and time point are not known. The V gene is TRBV7-9, the J gene TRBJ2-5; D might be TRBD2 (5 bases). Sequencing was performed on PBMCs or a T cell subset sorted from them (not recorded which). The CDR3 sequence is CASSRITRGPPETQYF. DNA for the CDR3: TGTGCCAGCAGCAGAATCACTAGAGGTCCGCCAGAGACCCAGTACTTC. Based on the CDR3 plus reference TRBV7-9 and TRBJ2-5, the full variable domain is DTGVSQNPRHKITKRGQNVTFRCDPISEHNRLYWYRQTLGQGPEFLTYFQNEAQLEKSRLLSDRFSAERPKGSFSTLEIQRTEQGDSAMYLCASSRITRGPPETQYFGPGTRLLVL.